This T cell receptor beta chain appears in the sequencing data of a study of cytomegalovirus exposure and HLA in healthy donors. Study-level findings and limits: Across HLA loci, a later analysis found differing TCR association rates, with DRB1 most and HLA-C fewest. A later analysis reportedly identified an Asian-associated ancestry cluster as carrying fewer N-insertions than the roughly 670-donor mean.

Use of 60 Vbeta and 13 Jbeta primers characterized the PCR. Produced via immunoSEQ multiplex PCR; TCRdb's table is partial and in-frame only. The table records approximately 140,000 clones, around 85% of them present only once. This CDR3 contains 14 residues. V was clipped by 6 bases and J by 0 bases, with 9 bases between them. Per the germline V gene, CDR1 is MNHEY and CDR2 is SVGAGI. In regard to this clone: The antigen is unknown.

Material for sequencing was PBMCs. The TCR was taken from a man between 35 and 55 years old in good health and CMV-seropositive. The chain is built from TRBV6-5 and TRBJ2-1; no reliable D call. The CDR3 DNA reads as TGTGCCAGCAGCCGCAGTCGCTCCTACAATGAGCAGTTCTTC. Encoded protein: CASSRSRSYNEQFF.